A single sample gave rise to the 24 T cell receptor beta chains below, sequenced in a study of cytomegalovirus exposure and HLA in healthy donors. Amplification used 60 Vbeta primers and 13 Jbeta primers. Using immunoSEQ multiplex PCR, the repertoire was profiled, and TCRdb retains in-frame clones only, with some absent. The sample lists tens of thousands of clones, 75% occurring once. Sample: PBMCs. These receptors were collected from a woman aged 40 to 50 in good health and CMV-seropositive.

The J gene is TRBJ2-1, the V gene TRBV30, with TRBD2 matching over 15 bases. There are 15 residues in the CDR3. Germline trimming cut 8 bases from V and 7 bases from J; bases unmatched to any gene: 9. Per the germline V gene, CDR1 is GTSNPN and CDR2 is SVGIG (reference sequence). The CDR3 DNA sequence: TGTGCCCTAAGGACTAGCGGGGGGGCCAAGAATGAGCAGTTCTTC. Protein: CALRTSGGAKNEQFF. Combining the CDR3 with reference TRBV30 and TRBJ2-1 gives the whole variable domain SQTIHQWPATLVQPVGSPLSLECTVEGTSNPNLYWYRQAAGRGLQLLFYSVGIGQISSEVPQNLSASRPQDRQFILSSKKLLLSDSGFYLCALRTSGGAKNEQFFGPGTRLTVL.

The chain is built from TRBV30 and TRBJ1-1, with a tentative D call TRBD1 (6 bases). V lost 4 bases and J 3 bases, leaving 12 bases between the germline ends. CDR3 size: 13 residues. Looked up from germline, CDR1 is GTSNPN and CDR2 is SVGIG (reference sequence). The CDR3 DNA follows: TGTGCCTGGACAGGGGTATGGGACACTGAAGCTTTCTTT. The encoded protein is CAWTGVWDTEAFF.

This sequence joins TRBV7-3 and TRBJ1-2; 9 nucleotides align to TRBD1. V lost 5 bases to trimming and J lost 4 bases; unmatched junction nucleotides: 8. The V gene's germline CDR1 is SGHTA and CDR2 FQGTGA. The CDR3 covers 15 residues. CDR3 DNA: TGTGCCAGCAGCGCCACAGGGGGCTTTCCCTATGGCTACACCTTC. As protein: CASSATGGFPYGYTF.

This chain links TRBV23-1 with TRBJ2-7; TRBD1 aligns across 8 bases. TRBV23-1 is designated an ORF whose function remains uncertain. The junction had 6 bases not matched to a gene; V was cut back by 6 bases and J by 5 bases. This CDR3 contains 13 residues. The CDR3 spells CASSLTGAHEQYF. The CDR3 DNA reads TGCGCCAGCAGCTTGACAGGGGCCCACGAGCAGTACTTC.

The chain couples TRBV5-5 to TRBJ2-6; D unclear. Deletions cut 0 bases from V and 3 bases from J, with 7 bases between. Germline CDR1 SGHKS, CDR2 YYEKEE (reference sequence). The CDR3 extends over 15 amino acids. CDR3 bases: TGTGCCAGCAGCTTGGAAACTGTTGGGGCCAACGTCCTGACTTTC. Amino acids: CASSLETVGANVLTF.

This clone was seen once. This chain links TRBV7-9 with TRBJ2-5; a weak D match, TRBD1 (6 bases). Trimming took 7 bases from V and 4 from J, leaving 13 bases between them. The germline V gene encodes CDR1 SEHNR and CDR2 FQNEAQ (reference sequence). The CDR3 has 13 amino acids. CDR3 bases: TGTGCCAGCACCCGGGACATGCGAGAGACCCAGTACTTC. It encodes CASTRDMRETQYF.

The gene calls are TRBV5-6 and TRBJ1-3; TRBD1 might be the D (5 bases). Germline lookup yields CDR1 SGHDT and CDR2 YYEEEE. The length of the CDR3 is 16 residues. V dropped 2 bases and J dropped 3 bases, with 15 bases sitting between them. For the CDR3, the DNA is TGTGCCAGCAGCTTTTCGAATACAGGCGGTGGAAACACCATATATTTT. Encoded protein: CASSFSNTGGGNTIYF. Full variable domain (missing parts from reference TRBV5-6 and TRBJ1-3): DAGVTQSPTHLIKTRGQQVTLRCSPKSGHDTVSWYQQALGQGPQFIFQYYEEEERQRGNFPDRFSGHQFPNYSSELNVNALLLGDSALYLCASSFSNTGGGNTIYFGEGSWLTVV.

The rearrangement uses TRBV5-4 and TRBJ1-2; D not resolved. This CDR3 region has 13 residues. Germline CDR1 SGHNT, CDR2 YYREEE (reference sequence). Trimming took off 0 bases at V and 8 bases at J, with 11 bases between the two ends. CDR3 region: CASSLDARGGYTF. DNA of the CDR3: TGTGCCAGCAGCTTGGACGCGAGAGGGGGCTACACCTTC.

This clone is a singleton in its sample. This rearrangement joins TRBV6-5 to TRBJ1-1, with D maybe TRBD1 (5 bases). CDR1 and CDR2 (germline): MNHEY, SVGAGI. This CDR3 is built from 12 residues. V gave up 5 bases and J gave up 5 bases, with 9 bases separating them. CDR3 region: CASSVGGTEAFF. CDR3 sequence (DNA): TGTGCCAGCAGTGTGGGGGGGACTGAAGCTTTCTTT.

This clone has a single count. The rearrangement links TRBV6-6 to TRBJ1-5; D not resolved. Germline V gives CDR1 MNHNY, CDR2 SVGAGI (reference sequence). V dropped 0 bases and J dropped 1 base, with 7 bases sitting between them. CDR3 length: 15 residues. This CDR3 reads CASSYSAGSNQPQHF. The DNA for the CDR3 is TGTGCCAGCAGTTACTCGGCGGGAAGCAATCAGCCCCAGCATTTT.

The chain combines TRBV5-1 with TRBJ2-5, with D maybe TRBD1 (5 bases). V dropped 2 bases and J dropped 1 base, with 12 bases sitting between them. Germline CDR1 SGHRS, CDR2 YFSETQ. This CDR3 comprises 15 residues. The CDR3 DNA sequence: TGCGCCAGCAGCTTCGTCCCAGGGATCCAAGAGACCCAGTACTTC. Protein product: CASSFVPGIQETQYF.

In this sample, this clone turned up a few times. The chain has TRBV4-2 and TRBJ1-1; a possible D gene is TRBD1 (6 bases). Trimming shortened V by 1 base and J by 3 bases, and 15 bases separated the two germline ends. CDR1 LGHNA and CDR2 YNFKEQ come from the germline V gene. The CDR3 length is 16 residues. The CDR3 DNA reads as TGTGCCAGCAGCCAAGTGTATCAGGGGAGGGACACTGAAGCTTTCTTT. Its protein product is CASSQVYQGRDTEAFF.

The chain links TRBV6-1 to TRBJ1-1; no firm D call. The germline V gene encodes CDR1 MNHNS and CDR2 SASEGT. V gave up 6 bases and J gave up 1 base, with 12 bases separating them. The CDR3 length is 14 residues. CDR3 DNA sequence: TGTGCCAGCAGCTTAGAAGGAGAGAACACTGAAGCTTTCTTT. Its translation is CASSLEGENTEAFF.

In DNA, the CDR3 is TGTGCCAGCAGCCCACTCGGGACAGGGGAGAACACTGAAGCTTTCTTT. Encoded protein: CASSPLGTGENTEAFF. The rearrangement links TRBV7-8 to TRBJ1-1; 10 nucleotides agree with TRBD1. The CDR3 is made up of 16 amino acids. The ends lost 5 bases at V and 1 base at J; junction bases unmatched: 7. CDR1 is SGHVS and CDR2 is FQNEAQ in the germline V gene.

The chain is built from TRBV5-6 and TRBJ1-2, with 9 bases matching TRBD1. The V gene's germline CDR1 is SGHDT and CDR2 YYEEEE. Unmatched junction bases numbered 7, after V lost 4 bases and J lost 3 bases. The CDR3 length is 15 residues. The DNA of the CDR3 is TGTGCCAGCAGCACAGCCGGGACAGGGCACTATGGCTACACCTTC. Protein sequence: CASSTAGTGHYGYTF.

The chain has TRBV5-1 and TRBJ2-7; TRBD1 matches 10 bases. Trimming cost V 1 base and J 0 bases; bases outside gene matches: 10. Germline CDR1 is SGHRS and CDR2 is YFSETQ. This CDR3 has 18 residues. The CDR3 DNA is TGCGCCAGCAGCTTGTCCTGGACAGGGGGTAGTTCCTCCTACGAGCAGTACTTC. Its protein is CASSLSWTGGSSSYEQYF.

This clone was counted only a few times. J is TRBJ2-1 and V is TRBV9; 7 bases align to TRBD2. The germline CDR1 and CDR2 sequences are SGDLS and YYNGEE. The CDR3 totals 16 residues. The ends lost 0 bases at V and 3 bases at J; junction bases unmatched: 6. The CDR3 protein is CASSVEVGGIYNEQFF. The CDR3, as DNA: TGTGCCAGCAGCGTAGAAGTGGGGGGGATCTACAATGAGCAGTTCTTC.

This clone was detected only a few times. The CDR3 DNA is TGCGCCAGCGGGTCCCGGGGGACCGCCTCCGAGCAGTACTTC. It translates to CASGSRGTASEQYF. The V and J genes are TRBV10-2 and TRBJ2-7; weak D call: TRBD2 (6 bases). Trimming removed 8 bases at V and 6 bases at J, with 20 bases between. The length of the CDR3 is 14 residues. The germline V gene has CDR1 WSHSY and CDR2 SAAADI.

The J gene is TRBJ1-2, the V gene TRBV7-9, with no clear D. This CDR3 is 14 amino acids long. Trimming removed 0 bases from V and 4 bases from J, with 9 bases in between. Germline V gives CDR1 SEHNR, CDR2 FQNEAQ (reference sequence). The DNA for the CDR3 is TGTGCCAGCAGCTTAGCGCGGTCGGGCTATGGCTACACCTTC. Translating gives CASSLARSGYGYTF.

In regard to this clone: A read error may account for a junction end that differs from germline. The J gene is TRBJ2-1, the V gene TRBV7-9; TRBD2 is a possible D gene (7 bases). The CDR3 length is 15 residues. From germline, CDR1 is SEHNR and CDR2 FQNEAQ (reference sequence). This CDR3 is CSSSLGRGGQNEQFF. DNA for the CDR3: TGTTCCAGCAGCTTAGGGAGGGGGGGCCAGAATGAGCAGTTCTTC.

To note about this clone: The junction does not match germline at one end; this may be a read error. The rearrangement uses TRBV7-9 and TRBJ2-1, with unresolved D. The CDR3 covers 13 residues. Germline values: CDR1 SEHNR, CDR2 FQNEAQ (reference sequence). CDR3 nucleotide sequence: TGTTCCAGCAGCCCTTCTTGGAGCAATGAGCAGTTCTTC. Translated, it gives CSSSPSWSNEQFF.

J is TRBJ2-5 and V is TRBV30; TRBD2 matches at 9 bases. V lost 0 bases to trimming and J lost 7 bases; unmatched junction nucleotides: 0. CDR1 GTSNPN and CDR2 SVGIG come from the germline V gene (reference sequence). The CDR3 covers 12 residues. Here the CDR3 DNA reads TGTGCCTGGAGTGTACTAGCGGGGACCCAGTACTTC. The encoded protein is CAWSVLAGTQYF. The variable domain in full, completed from reference TRBV30 and TRBJ2-5, reads SQTIHQWPATLVQPVGSPLSLECTVEGTSNPNLYWYRQAAGRGLQLLFYSVGIGQISSEVPQNLSASRPQDRQFILSSKKLLLSDSGFYLCAWSVLAGTQYFGPGTRLLVL.

V usage is TRBV4-1 and J usage is TRBJ2-5, with D tentatively TRBD1 (6 bases). The CDR3 length is 17 residues. V lost 4 bases to trimming and J lost 0 bases, with 18 bases between them. Germline V gene lookup returns CDR1 MGHRA and CDR2 YSYEKL. CDR3 DNA: TGCGCCAGCAGCCCTCATCCCAGGGGCTCGGACCAAGAGACCCAGTACTTC. Translating it yields CASSPHPRGSDQETQYF.

This clone showed up just a few times. CDR3 in amino acids: CASSLAPPGGFSGNTIYF. In nucleotides, the CDR3 is TGCGCCAGCAGCTTGGCCCCTCCAGGGGGGTTCTCTGGAAACACCATATATTTT. The rearrangement links TRBV5-1 to TRBJ1-3, with TRBD1 identical over 7 bases. Trimming cost V 0 bases and J 0 bases; bases outside gene matches: 9. CDR3 length: 18 amino acids. Germline values: CDR1 SGHRS, CDR2 YFSETQ.